Listed below are T cell receptor beta chains from one sample, sequenced in a study of T cell responses to AZD1222 COVID-19 vaccine. Some clones are missing from TCRdb's copy, which holds only in-frame ones; the method was immunoSEQ multiplex PCR. This sample has about 92,000 clones, with around 90% found just once. Sequenced here: peripheral blood, sampled on day 0 of AZD1222 vaccination. The origin of the receptors is an adult in good health. CDR3s include the opening cysteine and the closing phenylalanine or tryptophan. D genes are given only for firm matches. Some rows have no size entry. The others give once, few or many, or a class for an expanded clone.

cdr3_length d_call j_call clone_size v_call cdr3_nt cdr3_aa
14 NA TRBJ1-5 NA TRBV2 TGTGCCAGCAGTGACTACGGGCAATATCAGCCCCAGCATTTT CASSDYGQYQPQHF
17 NA TRBJ2-3 NA TRBV7-9 TGTGCCAGCAGCTTAGGGCAGGGACGTACGGTAGTGGATACGCAGTATTTT CASSLGQGRTVVDTQYF
14 NA TRBJ1-2 NA TRBV6-5 TGTGCCAGCAGTAATAGGGACGGAGCAAATGGCTACACCTTC CASSNRDGANGYTF
16 NA TRBJ2-5 NA TRBV5-4 TGTGCCAGCAGCTTGGGAACCGGGGGCAGGGGGGAGACCCAGTACTTC CASSLGTGGRGETQYF
16 TRBD2 TRBJ2-3 NA TRBV15 TGTGCCACCAGCGTGGGACTAGCGGGACTCACAGATACGCAGTATTTT CATSVGLAGLTDTQYF
11 NA TRBJ2-7 NA TRBV14 TGTGCCAGCAGCCGTCGCTACGAGCAGTACTTC CASSRRYEQYF
13 NA TRBJ2-1 NA TRBV7-2 TGTGCCAGCAGCCTTAGACTCGTAAATGAGCAGTTCTTC CASSLRLVNEQFF
13 NA TRBJ2-7 once TRBV5-1 TGCGCCAGCAGCTTGGGCGGGATCTACGAGCAGTACTTC CASSLGGIYEQYF
13 NA TRBJ1-5 NA TRBV6-2/TRBV6-3 TGTGCCAGCAGTGAGCAGGACAATCAGCCCCAGCATTTT CASSEQDNQPQHF
16 NA TRBJ1-5 NA TRBV23-1 TGCGCCAGCAGTCAATCGGGGGTCAGCGGCAATCAGCCCCAGCATTTT CASSQSGVSGNQPQHF
12 NA TRBJ1-1 NA TRBV2 TGTGCCACTTCGAACCCCAACACTGAAGCTTTCTTT CATSNPNTEAFF
14 NA TRBJ1-1 NA TRBV7-8 TGTGCCAGCAGCTCGAGTACAGTGGTACATGAAGCTTTCTTT CASSSSTVVHEAFF
15 TRBD2 TRBJ2-5 NA TRBV5-1 TGCGCCAGCAGCGACCTTACTAGCGGGCAAGAGACCCAGTACTTC CASSDLTSGQETQYF
14 NA TRBJ1-6 NA TRBV2 TGTGCCAGCAGTGAAGGGGGGCGAAATTCACCCCTCCACTTT CASSEGGRNSPLHF
15 NA TRBJ1-6 NA TRBV5-1 TGCGCCAGCAGCCTCCGGGGGGGGAATAATTCACCCCTCCACTTT CASSLRGGNNSPLHF
16 TRBD2 TRBJ2-7 NA TRBV27 TGTGCCAGCAGTCCATTAGCGGGAGGTTCAGCCTACGAGCAGTACTTC CASSPLAGGSAYEQYF
14 TRBD2 TRBJ2-5 NA TRBV28 TGTGCCAGCAGTTCGGGACTATACCAAGAGACCCAGTACTTC CASSSGLYQETQYF
14 NA TRBJ1-1 once TRBV7-8 TGTGCCAGCAGCCTCCCCGGCATGAACACTGAAGCTTTCTTT CASSLPGMNTEAFF
13 NA TRBJ2-3 once TRBV7-3 TGTGCCAGCAGCTCACCTGGGACAGATACGCAGTATTTT CASSSPGTDTQYF
15 NA TRBJ1-6 NA TRBV7-8 TGTGCCAGCAGCTTAGCGGGGGGCCGCGATTCACCCCTCCACTTT CASSLAGGRDSPLHF
15 NA TRBJ2-3 NA TRBV27 TGTGCCAGCAGGAACCGGGGGATAGGCACAGATACGCAGTATTTT CASRNRGIGTDTQYF
16 NA TRBJ1-6 NA TRBV27 TGTGCCAGCAGTTTTACCAGGGAGAACTATAATTCACCCCTCCACTTT CASSFTRENYNSPLHF
16 NA TRBJ1-4 few TRBV7-9 TGTGCCAGCAGCTCGCCCTTGTCCACCGGAAGTGAAAAACTGTTTTTT CASSSPLSTGSEKLFF
14 TRBD1 TRBJ1-2 NA TRBV6-5 TGTGCCAGCAGTTACGCAGGGGGCAGCTATGGCTACACCTTC CASSYAGGSYGYTF
16 NA TRBJ1-4 NA TRBV7-9 TGTGCCAGCAGCTTGTGGACATCTACCGTTAATGAAAAACTGTTTTTT CASSLWTSTVNEKLFF
15 NA TRBJ1-1 NA TRBV6-5 TGTGCCAGCAGTTACTCGTATCAGCCGCAGACTGAAGCTTTCTTT CASSYSYQPQTEAFF
12 NA TRBJ1-2 NA TRBV7-9 TGTGCCAGCAGCCGCAGCGGGTCGGGCTACACCTTC CASSRSGSGYTF
14 NA TRBJ1-5 NA TRBV27 TGTGCCAGCAGTTTGCGGATAGGATCTCAGCCCCAGCATTTT CASSLRIGSQPQHF
14 NA TRBJ1-1 NA TRBV7-3 TGTGCCAGCAGCTCCCGTGACATTAACACTGAAGCTTTCTTT CASSSRDINTEAFF
15 NA TRBJ2-7 once TRBV6-5 TGTGCCAGCAGTTCAAAGACTCTCCCGCCCTACGAGCAGTACTTC CASSSKTLPPYEQYF
13 NA TRBJ1-2 once TRBV7-9 TGTGCCAGCACCCGACGGGATAACTATGGCTACACCTTC CASTRRDNYGYTF
17 TRBD2 TRBJ2-3 NA TRBV28 TGTGCCAGCAGTTTAGCCCCCGGGACTAGCGGGGACGATACGCAGTATTTT CASSLAPGTSGDDTQYF
17 NA TRBJ1-1 NA TRBV2 TGTGCCAGCTGGCGGTCCTCCTACAAAATCAAGGACACTGAAGCTTTCTTT CASWRSSYKIKDTEAFF
15 NA TRBJ1-5 NA TRBV2 TGTGCCAGCAGTGACGGGGGGAAGGGCGTTCAGCCCCAGCATTTT CASSDGGKGVQPQHF
13 NA TRBJ2-7 NA TRBV5-1 TGCGCCAGCAGCTTGGCCGGGGCGGCAGACCAGTACTTC CASSLAGAADQYF